Listed below are T cell receptor beta chains from one sample, sequenced in a study of blood T cells in healthy people across ages. Each CDR3 protein gets one entry after TCRdb re-called the 5' RACE reads with MiXCR. The sample carries around 1,100,000 distinct CDR3 sequences, 35% to 45% recorded once. Sequencing was carried out using blood. Receptors originate from a man aged 18 to 35 in good health. CDR3s leave out the opening cysteine and the closing phenylalanine or tryptophan. The order of the fields is V gene, D gene, CDR3 protein. D genes are given only for firm matches.

>TRBV7-9|-
ASSFWVSRVYTDTQY
>TRBV2|-
AVEDTGAYGYT
>TRBV13|-
ASSPRPGVGSPLH
>TRBV7-2|TRBD2
ASSFAGLAYNEQI
>TRBV7-9|TRBD1
ASSLGGTAYYGYT
>TRBV20-1|-
SARRSSGPGDGYT
>TRBV20-1|-
SASRGVDQETQY
>TRBV7-2|-
ASSFLYRPKMNTEAF
>TRBV20-1|-
SARGGGLYGYT
>TRBV5-1|-
ASSLGRGLEAF
>TRBV30|-
AWSGAFFGYEQY
>TRBV27|-
ASADGPWDNYGYT
>TRBV25-1|-
ASSPRGRQFYNEQF
>TRBV7-2|-
ASSLDVRSGELF
>TRBV2|-
ASSEGIGYEQY
>TRBV7-9|-
ASSLGALFGDNEQY
>TRBV18|-
ASSPEQMIGQY
>TRBV9|-
ASSANRVSGYNEQF
>TRBV7-8|TRBD1
ASSWDRGDYGYT
>TRBV11-2|-
ASSPSWTTNTGELF
>TRBV12-3/TRBV12-4|-
ASSPGLMNTEAF
>TRBV29-1|TRBD2
SVGGDDFDTQY
>TRBV20-1|TRBD2
SASGTSGGDEQF
>TRBV7-2|-
ASSLGAASPQAF